These T cell receptor beta chains were read from a single sample in a study of Tregs in tolerant kidney transplant recipients. Sequenced by immunoSEQ multiplex PCR; TCRdb stores in-frame clones only, minus some. The sample holds about 64,000 clones, 80% to 90% seen once. Material: CD4+ T cells from blood (PBMCs), obtained 6 months after the transplant. These receptors were collected from a human patient who received a combined kidney and bone marrow transplant. Some T cells may have originated in the graft donor. The CDR3 runs from the conserved cysteine through the conserved F or W. Each record gives: CDR3 length, D gene, V gene, J gene, CDR3 protein, CDR3 DNA. The D gene is left open where the match is weak.

len: 13
d_gene: NA
v_gene: TRBV19
j_gene: TRBJ2-7
CDR3aa: CASGQPQVNEQYF
CDR3nt: TGTGCCAGTGGACAGCCCCAAGTCAACGAGCAGTACTTC

len: 14
d_gene: TRBD2
v_gene: TRBV5-1
j_gene: TRBJ2-3
CDR3aa: CASSLGTSQSTQYF
CDR3nt: TGCGCCAGCAGCTTAGGGACTAGCCAGTCTACGCAGTATTTT

len: 15
d_gene: TRBD2
v_gene: TRBV27
j_gene: TRBJ2-5
CDR3aa: CASSLSSGGQETQYF
CDR3nt: TGTGCCAGCAGTTTATCGAGCGGGGGACAAGAGACCCAGTACTTC

len: 15
d_gene: TRBD1
v_gene: TRBV9
j_gene: TRBJ2-5
CDR3aa: CASSVGDRGQETQYF
CDR3nt: TGTGCCAGCAGCGTAGGGGACAGGGGCCAAGAGACCCAGTACTTC

len: 16
d_gene: TRBD2
v_gene: TRBV7-3
j_gene: TRBJ2-2
CDR3aa: CASSFRRGSDTGELFF
CDR3nt: TGTGCCAGCAGCTTCCGGCGGGGGTCGGACACCGGGGAGCTGTTTTTT

len: 17
d_gene: TRBD1
v_gene: TRBV7-2
j_gene: TRBJ2-7
CDR3aa: CASSAGTGRGNSYEQYF
CDR3nt: TGTGCCAGCAGCGCGGGTACGGGCAGGGGGAACTCCTACGAGCAGTACTTC

len: 14
d_gene: NA
v_gene: TRBV19
j_gene: TRBJ2-1
CDR3aa: CASSIDPGNNEQFF
CDR3nt: TGTGCCAGTAGTATAGATCCAGGCAACAATGAGCAGTTCTTC

len: 13
d_gene: NA
v_gene: TRBV7-2
j_gene: TRBJ1-2
CDR3aa: CASSLSQVYGYTF
CDR3nt: TGTGCCAGCAGCTTATCTCAGGTTTATGGCTACACCTTC

len: 14
d_gene: NA
v_gene: TRBV25-1
j_gene: TRBJ1-6
CDR3aa: CASSEYRDHSPLHF
CDR3nt: TGTGCCAGCAGTGAGTACAGAGATCATTCACCCCTCCACTTT

len: 16
d_gene: TRBD2
v_gene: TRBV11-3
j_gene: TRBJ2-5
CDR3aa: CASSHDLAGVQETQYF
CDR3nt: TGTGCCAGCAGCCACGATCTAGCGGGAGTCCAAGAGACCCAGTACTTC